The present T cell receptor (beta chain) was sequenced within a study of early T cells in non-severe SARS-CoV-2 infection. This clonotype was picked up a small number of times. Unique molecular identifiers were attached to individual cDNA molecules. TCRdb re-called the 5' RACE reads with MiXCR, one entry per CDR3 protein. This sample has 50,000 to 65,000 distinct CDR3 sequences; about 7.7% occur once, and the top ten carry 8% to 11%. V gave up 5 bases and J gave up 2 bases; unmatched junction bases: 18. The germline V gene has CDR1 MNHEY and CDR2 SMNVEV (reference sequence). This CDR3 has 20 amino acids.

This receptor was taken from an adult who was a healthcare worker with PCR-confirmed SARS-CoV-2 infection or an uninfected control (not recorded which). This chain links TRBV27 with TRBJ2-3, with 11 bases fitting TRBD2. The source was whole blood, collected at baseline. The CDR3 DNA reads TGTGCCAGCAGTCCCCCCTTAGCGGGAGGGGTCTCGATACTCACAGATACGCAGTATTTT. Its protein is CASSPPLAGGVSILTDTQYF.